These T cell receptor beta chains were read from a single sample in a study of blood T cell repertoires in COVID-19. Produced via immunoSEQ multiplex PCR; TCRdb's table is partial and in-frame only. The data hold fewer than 400,000 clones, with just over 85% observed a single time. Material: PBMCs or T cells enriched from blood (not recorded which). The source of these receptors is a man between 25 and 39 years old who had recovered from COVID-19. Each CDR3 is given with its conserved first and last residue. Each record gives: CDR3 length, V gene, D gene, clone size, J gene, CDR3 DNA, CDR3 protein. D genes are given only for firm matches. Size is stated for part of the rows, as once, few or many counts, or as a class when the clone is expanded.

CDR3 length: 16
V gene: TRBV4-1
D gene: NA
clone size: NA
J gene: TRBJ1-5
CDR3 DNA: TGCGCCAGCAGCCGTGAGGTCCTAAGGAGCAATCAGCCCCAGCATTTT
CDR3 protein: CASSREVLRSNQPQHF

CDR3 length: 17
V gene: TRBV25-1
D gene: TRBD1
clone size: once
J gene: TRBJ2-1
CDR3 DNA: TGTGCCAGCAGTCATCGACCTAGGGACAGGGTTGGCAATGAGCAGTTCTTC
CDR3 protein: CASSHRPRDRVGNEQFF

CDR3 length: 16
V gene: TRBV9
D gene: TRBD1
clone size: NA
J gene: TRBJ1-6
CDR3 DNA: TGTGCCAGCAGCGAGGGACAGAGCTCCTATAATTCACCCCTCCACTTT
CDR3 protein: CASSEGQSSYNSPLHF

CDR3 length: 15
V gene: TRBV27
D gene: TRBD1
clone size: once
J gene: TRBJ1-1
CDR3 DNA: TGTGCCAGCAGTTTATCGCGGACAGGGGGCACTGAAGCTTTCTTT
CDR3 protein: CASSLSRTGGTEAFF

CDR3 length: 13
V gene: TRBV6-5
D gene: NA
clone size: NA
J gene: TRBJ1-6
CDR3 DNA: TGTGCCAGCAGTTACCTCGGCAGCGGAGCCCTCCACTTT
CDR3 protein: CASSYLGSGALHF

CDR3 length: 16
V gene: TRBV9
D gene: TRBD1
clone size: NA
J gene: TRBJ1-2
CDR3 DNA: TGTGCCAGCAGCGCCCTCTCCGGGACAGGGGACGGCGGCTACACCTTC
CDR3 protein: CASSALSGTGDGGYTF

CDR3 length: 15
V gene: TRBV27
D gene: NA
clone size: few
J gene: TRBJ1-1
CDR3 DNA: TGTGCCAGCAGCCCCCTTGGGGACACGGGTCATGAAGCTTTCTTT
CDR3 protein: CASSPLGDTGHEAFF

CDR3 length: 19
V gene: TRBV7-9
D gene: TRBD2
clone size: NA
J gene: TRBJ2-1
CDR3 DNA: TGTGCCAGCAGCCAAACCGGGACTAGCGGGCCAAGCTCCTACAATGAGCAGTTCTTC
CDR3 protein: CASSQTGTSGPSSYNEQFF

CDR3 length: 16
V gene: TRBV11-3
D gene: TRBD2
clone size: once
J gene: TRBJ2-2
CDR3 DNA: TGTGCCAGCAGTCGATCAGGACTAGCGGGAGTTGGGGAGCTGTTTTTT
CDR3 protein: CASSRSGLAGVGELFF

CDR3 length: 15
V gene: TRBV6-5
D gene: NA
clone size: NA
J gene: TRBJ2-1
CDR3 DNA: TGTGCCAGCACCCTTCAACTAGCCTCAGACAATGAGCAGTTCTTC
CDR3 protein: CASTLQLASDNEQFF

CDR3 length: 15
V gene: TRBV5-1
D gene: TRBD2
clone size: NA
J gene: TRBJ2-1
CDR3 DNA: TGCGCCAGCAGCTTGGACGGGGGGGCCTACAATGAGCAGTTCTTC
CDR3 protein: CASSLDGGAYNEQFF

CDR3 length: 16
V gene: TRBV3-1/TRBV3-2
D gene: TRBD2
clone size: NA
J gene: TRBJ2-3
CDR3 DNA: TGTGCCAGCAGCCCGGGACTAGCGGCCAACACAGATACGCAGTATTTT
CDR3 protein: CASSPGLAANTDTQYF

CDR3 length: 11
V gene: TRBV20-1
D gene: NA
clone size: many
J gene: TRBJ2-7
CDR3 DNA: TGCAGTGCACCGACGGGATCCCACTTGTACTTC
CDR3 protein: CSAPTGSHLYF

CDR3 length: 16
V gene: TRBV11-3
D gene: TRBD2
clone size: NA
J gene: TRBJ2-2
CDR3 DNA: TGTGCCAGCAGCTCGGGACTAGCGGGGAACACCGGGGAGCTGTTTTTT
CDR3 protein: CASSSGLAGNTGELFF

CDR3 length: 14
V gene: TRBV11-3
D gene: TRBD1
clone size: NA
J gene: TRBJ2-1
CDR3 DNA: TGTGCCAGCAGCAAAGGACAGGGGGTCAATGAGCAGTTCTTC
CDR3 protein: CASSKGQGVNEQFF

CDR3 length: 15
V gene: TRBV6-1
D gene: NA
clone size: few
J gene: TRBJ1-2
CDR3 DNA: TGTGCCAGCAGTGACCCCGACGGAGATAACTATGGCTACACCTTC
CDR3 protein: CASSDPDGDNYGYTF

CDR3 length: 13
V gene: TRBV6-5
D gene: NA
clone size: NA
J gene: TRBJ2-3
CDR3 DNA: TGTGCCAGCAGTCCCACTAGTCTGGATACGCAGTATTTT
CDR3 protein: CASSPTSLDTQYF

CDR3 length: 9
V gene: TRBV20-1
D gene: NA
clone size: once
J gene: TRBJ2-1
CDR3 DNA: TGCAGTGCTAGCGGTTCCCAGTTCTTC
CDR3 protein: CSASGSQFF

CDR3 length: 13
V gene: TRBV19
D gene: NA
clone size: NA
J gene: TRBJ1-1
CDR3 DNA: TGTGCCAGTAGTATGACGGGGAACACTGAAGCTTTCTTT
CDR3 protein: CASSMTGNTEAFF

CDR3 length: 11
V gene: TRBV5-8
D gene: NA
clone size: NA
J gene: TRBJ2-7
CDR3 DNA: TGTGCCAGCAGCCCCGGGACAGAGCAGTACTTC
CDR3 protein: CASSPGTEQYF

CDR3 length: 13
V gene: TRBV7-2
D gene: NA
clone size: NA
J gene: TRBJ1-1
CDR3 DNA: TGTGCCGCCAGGGCAGGCCGGAACACTGAAGCTTTCTTT
CDR3 protein: CAARAGRNTEAFF

CDR3 length: 13
V gene: TRBV5-4
D gene: NA
clone size: NA
J gene: TRBJ2-7
CDR3 DNA: TGTGCCAGCAGCTTGGCCGGGACCTACGAGCAGTACTTC
CDR3 protein: CASSLAGTYEQYF

CDR3 length: 15
V gene: TRBV6-6
D gene: TRBD1
clone size: NA
J gene: TRBJ1-4
CDR3 DNA: TGTGCCAGCATCGACAGGGGCGCAACTAATGAAAAACTGTTTTTT
CDR3 protein: CASIDRGATNEKLFF

CDR3 length: 20
V gene: TRBV7-6
D gene: TRBD2
clone size: NA
J gene: TRBJ2-1
CDR3 DNA: TGTGCCAGCAGCTTACTCCCTGGGACTAGCGGGCCGAGCTCCTACAATGAGCAGTTCTTC
CDR3 protein: CASSLLPGTSGPSSYNEQFF

CDR3 length: 15
V gene: TRBV18
D gene: NA
clone size: NA
J gene: TRBJ2-5
CDR3 DNA: TGTGCCAGCTCACCACGGCAGGTGGGCCAAGAGACCCAGTACTTC
CDR3 protein: CASSPRQVGQETQYF

CDR3 length: 13
V gene: TRBV28
D gene: NA
clone size: NA
J gene: TRBJ2-5
CDR3 DNA: TGTGCCAGCAGTACGCAGGGCCTAGAGACCCAGTACTTC
CDR3 protein: CASSTQGLETQYF

CDR3 length: 18
V gene: TRBV19
D gene: TRBD2
clone size: once
J gene: TRBJ2-3
CDR3 DNA: TGTGCCAGTAGTACCCGGACTAGCGGGAGGAGGTTCACAGATACGCAGTATTTT
CDR3 protein: CASSTRTSGRRFTDTQYF

CDR3 length: 18
V gene: TRBV5-3
D gene: NA
clone size: NA
J gene: TRBJ1-3
CDR3 DNA: TGTGCCAGAAGCACTTGTTGGGGGGAGGACTGTTCTGGAAACACCATATATTTT
CDR3 protein: CARSTCWGEDCSGNTIYF

CDR3 length: 13
V gene: TRBV19
D gene: TRBD1
clone size: NA
J gene: TRBJ1-3
CDR3 DNA: TGTGCCAGTAGAACCGGGACAGTAAACACCATATATTTT
CDR3 protein: CASRTGTVNTIYF

CDR3 length: 17
V gene: TRBV7-2
D gene: TRBD2
clone size: NA
J gene: TRBJ2-1
CDR3 DNA: TGTGCCAGCAGCTTATATGATTTGCCTAGCGGCTACAATGAGCAGTTCTTC
CDR3 protein: CASSLYDLPSGYNEQFF

CDR3 length: 15
V gene: TRBV18
D gene: TRBD1
clone size: once
J gene: TRBJ1-1
CDR3 DNA: TGTGCCAGCTCACCCGGGACAGGGACATTTAGTGAAGCTTTCTTT
CDR3 protein: CASSPGTGTFSEAFF

CDR3 length: 13
V gene: TRBV5-1
D gene: TRBD1
clone size: once
J gene: TRBJ2-3
CDR3 DNA: TGCGCCAGCAGCACGACAGGGACAGATACGCAGTATTTT
CDR3 protein: CASSTTGTDTQYF

CDR3 length: 16
V gene: TRBV29-1
D gene: TRBD1
clone size: NA
J gene: TRBJ1-3
CDR3 DNA: TGCAGCGTCGTGGGGACAGGAGCCGAAACTGGAAACACCATATATTTT
CDR3 protein: CSVVGTGAETGNTIYF

CDR3 length: 14
V gene: TRBV7-2
D gene: NA
clone size: NA
J gene: TRBJ2-5
CDR3 DNA: TGTGCCAGCAGCTTGACGGGATTGAGGGAGACCCAGTACTTC
CDR3 protein: CASSLTGLRETQYF

CDR3 length: 13
V gene: TRBV11-3
D gene: NA
clone size: NA
J gene: TRBJ1-1
CDR3 DNA: TGTGCCAGCAGCGGCGGGACTGGAACTGAAGCTTTCTTT
CDR3 protein: CASSGGTGTEAFF

CDR3 length: 15
V gene: TRBV6-5
D gene: NA
clone size: NA
J gene: TRBJ2-1
CDR3 DNA: TGTGCCAGCAGTTCCCGCCAGGGTTTAGGGAATGAGCAGTTCTTC
CDR3 protein: CASSSRQGLGNEQFF

CDR3 length: 15
V gene: TRBV11-3
D gene: NA
clone size: NA
J gene: TRBJ2-3
CDR3 DNA: TGTGCCAGCAGCTTTGGTCGGGTAACCACAGATACGCAGTATTTT
CDR3 protein: CASSFGRVTTDTQYF

CDR3 length: 16
V gene: TRBV6-5
D gene: NA
clone size: NA
J gene: TRBJ1-5
CDR3 DNA: TGTGCCAGCAGCTACGTGGCGGGGGCAGGGAATCAGCCCCAGCATTTT
CDR3 protein: CASSYVAGAGNQPQHF

CDR3 length: 12
V gene: TRBV30
D gene: TRBD2
clone size: NA
J gene: TRBJ2-7
CDR3 DNA: TGTGCCTGGACTAGCGGGAGATACGAGCAGTACTTC
CDR3 protein: CAWTSGRYEQYF

CDR3 length: 13
V gene: TRBV10-1
D gene: TRBD1
clone size: NA
J gene: TRBJ2-5
CDR3 DNA: TGCGCCAGCAGTCCCGGACAGGGACAGACCCAGTACTTC
CDR3 protein: CASSPGQGQTQYF

CDR3 length: 16
V gene: TRBV18
D gene: TRBD1
clone size: NA
J gene: TRBJ2-2
CDR3 DNA: TGTGCCAGCTCACCGCCGGGACAGGGGAACACCGGGGAGCTGTTTTTT
CDR3 protein: CASSPPGQGNTGELFF

CDR3 length: 15
V gene: TRBV2
D gene: NA
clone size: NA
J gene: TRBJ1-2
CDR3 DNA: TGTGCCAGCAGTGAAGCTCTTGTCTCTTTCTATGGCTACACCTTC
CDR3 protein: CASSEALVSFYGYTF

CDR3 length: 17
V gene: TRBV19
D gene: TRBD1
clone size: NA
J gene: TRBJ1-3
CDR3 DNA: TGTGCCAGTAGTATGGGGACAGGCTATTTCTCTGGAAACACCATATATTTT
CDR3 protein: CASSMGTGYFSGNTIYF

CDR3 length: 16
V gene: TRBV24-1
D gene: NA
clone size: once
J gene: TRBJ2-2
CDR3 DNA: TGTGCCACCAGTTCACCTACAGAATTGAACACCGGGGAGCTGTTTTTT
CDR3 protein: CATSSPTELNTGELFF

CDR3 length: 15
V gene: TRBV24-1
D gene: NA
clone size: NA
J gene: TRBJ2-2
CDR3 DNA: TGTGCCACCAGTGAGCCATCAGGGGTGACCGGGGAGCTGTTTTTT
CDR3 protein: CATSEPSGVTGELFF